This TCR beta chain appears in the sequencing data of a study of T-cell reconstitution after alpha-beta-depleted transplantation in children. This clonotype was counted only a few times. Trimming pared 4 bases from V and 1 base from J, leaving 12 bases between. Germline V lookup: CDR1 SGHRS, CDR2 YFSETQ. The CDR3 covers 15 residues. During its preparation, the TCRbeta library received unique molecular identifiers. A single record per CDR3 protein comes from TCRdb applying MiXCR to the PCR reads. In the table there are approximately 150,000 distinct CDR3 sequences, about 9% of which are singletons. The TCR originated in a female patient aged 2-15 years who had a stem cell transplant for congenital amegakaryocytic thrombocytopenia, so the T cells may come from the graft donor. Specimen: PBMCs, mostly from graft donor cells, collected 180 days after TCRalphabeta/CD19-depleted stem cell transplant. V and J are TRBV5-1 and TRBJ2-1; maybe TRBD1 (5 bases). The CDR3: CASSLNQGSYNEQFF. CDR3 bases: TGCGCCAGCAGCCTAAACCAGGGTTCCTACAATGAGCAGTTCTTC.